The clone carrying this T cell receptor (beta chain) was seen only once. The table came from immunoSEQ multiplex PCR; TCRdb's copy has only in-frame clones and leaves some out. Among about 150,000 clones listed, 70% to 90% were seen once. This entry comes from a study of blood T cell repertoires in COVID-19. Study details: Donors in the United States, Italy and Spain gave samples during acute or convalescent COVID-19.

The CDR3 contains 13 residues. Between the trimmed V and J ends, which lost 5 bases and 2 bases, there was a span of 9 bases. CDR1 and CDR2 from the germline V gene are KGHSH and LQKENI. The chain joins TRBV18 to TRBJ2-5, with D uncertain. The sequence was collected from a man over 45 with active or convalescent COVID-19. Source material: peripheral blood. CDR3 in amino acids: CASSVADQETQYF. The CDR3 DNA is TGTGCCAGCTCAGTGGCGGATCAAGAGACCCAGTACTTC.